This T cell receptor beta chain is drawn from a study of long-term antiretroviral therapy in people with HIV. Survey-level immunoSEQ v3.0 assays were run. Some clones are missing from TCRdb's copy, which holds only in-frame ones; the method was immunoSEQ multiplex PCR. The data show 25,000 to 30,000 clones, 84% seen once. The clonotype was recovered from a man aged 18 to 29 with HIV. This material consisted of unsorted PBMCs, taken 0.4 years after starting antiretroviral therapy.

CDR3 in DNA: TGTGCCAGCACCCGGTCCGGGACAGGGGGCTATGGCTACACCTTC. Encoded protein: CASTRSGTGGYGYTF. The chain has TRBV6-5 and TRBJ1-2; 11 nucleotides align to TRBD1. CDR3 length: 15 amino acids. Germline values: CDR1 MNHEY, CDR2 SVGAGI. Trimming took 7 bases from V and 4 from J; bases not matched to a gene: 8.